Below are 10 T cell receptor beta chains sequenced from a single sample in a study of blood T cells in healthy people across ages. A second PCR, run for roughly 7 to 12 cycles, used a sample-barcoded 5' primer plus a J-beta primer mix. One entry per CDR3 protein, called by TCRdb with MiXCR from the 5' RACE reads. The table has about 570,000 distinct CDR3 sequences, about 25% seen once. Sequences were obtained from blood. The receptors were gathered from a woman aged 70-85 years in good health.

The chain carries TRBV6-6 and TRBJ1-1; no clear D gene. Trimming removed 0 bases at V and 6 bases at J, with 14 bases between. In germline, CDR1 is MNHNY, CDR2 SVGAGI (reference sequence). The CDR3 spans 15 residues. The CDR3, as DNA: TGTGCCAGCAGTTACTCGGGGAAGGAAGTGTCTGAAGCTTTCTTT. Amino acid sequence: CASSYSGKEVSEAFF.

The sample holds a few counts of this clonotype. V gene TRBV29-1 combines with J gene TRBJ1-2; D unclear. Germline V gene sequence: CDR1 SQVTM, CDR2 ANQGSEA. This CDR3 region has 12 residues. V was trimmed by 4 bases and J by 5 bases, leaving 11 bases between them. The CDR3 sequence is CSVGRNYYGYTF. Here the CDR3 DNA reads TGCAGCGTTGGCCGGAACTATTATGGCTACACCTTC.

The J gene is TRBJ2-1, the V gene TRBV20-1; 8 bases map to TRBD2. The J call may be incorrect, as the DNA end agrees better with TRBJ2-5. Germline assignment: CDR1 DFQATT and CDR2 SNEGSKA (reference sequence). CDR3 length: 14 amino acids. CDR3 protein: CSASDSGVQETQYF. The CDR3, as DNA: TGCAGTGCTTCAGATAGCGGGGTTCAAGAGACCCAGTACTTC.

The chain is built from TRBV7-6 and TRBJ1-2, with a tentative D call TRBD1 (5 bases). Germline values: CDR1 SGHVS, CDR2 FNYEAQ. V shed 6 bases and J shed 6 bases, with 14 bases lying between them. The CDR3 runs to 13 residues. The CDR3 nucleotides read TGTGCCAGCAGTCGATCAGGGTGGGATGGCTACACCTTC. Its translation is CASSRSGWDGYTF. The entire variable domain, with the rest obtained from reference TRBV7-6 and TRBJ1-2, is as follows: GAGVSQSPRYKVTKRGQDVALRCDPISGHVSLYWYRQALGQGPEFLTYFNYEAQQDKSGLPNDRFSAERPEGSISTLTIQRTEQRDSAMYRCASSRSGWDGYTFGSGTRLTVV.

The chain has TRBV3-1 and TRBJ2-5, with D tentatively TRBD2 (6 bases). This CDR3 is 16 amino acids long. Germline-derived CDR1 and CDR2 are LGHDT and YNNKEL (reference sequence). With 4 bases removed from V and 1 base from J, the gap between germline ends came to 16 bases. Here the CDR3 reads CASSPQRGRSQETQYF. In nucleotides, the CDR3 is TGTGCCAGCAGCCCCCAACGGGGGAGGTCCCAAGAGACCCAGTACTTC.

This clonotype was counted between two and nine times. The V gene is TRBV6-2 or TRBV6-3, the J gene TRBJ1-4; 9 bases align to TRBD1. This CDR3 has 16 amino acids. V lost 0 bases, J lost 7 bases, and 6 bases stayed unmatched. Germline assignment: CDR1 MNHEY and CDR2 SVGEGT. The CDR3 DNA reads as TGTGCCAGCAGTTACTCTTCGGGACAGGGCGGTGAAAAACTGTTTTTT. Its translation is CASSYSSGQGGEKLFF.

With respect to this clonotype: Germline and junction disagree at one end, which may indicate a read error. The rearrangement links TRBV2 to TRBJ1-2, with D possibly matching TRBD1 (5 bases). This CDR3 has 14 residues. Germline CDR1 reads SNHLY; CDR2 reads FYNNEI. CDR3: CASSEGGEGYAYTF. Here the CDR3 DNA reads TGTGCCAGCAGTGAAGGAGGGGAGGGCTATGCCTACACCTTC. The full variable domain, its missing parts supplied by reference TRBV2 and TRBJ1-2, is EPEVTQTPSHQVTQMGQEVILRCVPISNHLYFYWYRQILGQKVEFLVSFYNNEISEKSEIFDDQFSVERPDGSNFTLKIRSTKLEDSAMYFCASSEGGEGYAYTFGSGTRLTVV.

J is TRBJ2-1 and V is TRBV5-1; perhaps D is TRBD1 or TRBD2 (5 bases each). The length of the CDR3 is 15 residues. CDR1 and CDR2 (germline): SGHRS, YFSETQ. With 3 bases removed from V and 7 bases from J, the gap between germline ends came to 17 bases. As DNA, the CDR3 is TGCGCCAGCAGCTCCGGGGCGACAGTAGGGAATGAGCAGTTCTTC. Translation gives CASSSGATVGNEQFF.

This clonotype appeared a few times. A much larger clone lies a single base off, so this may be a read error. CDR3 sequence (DNA): TGTGCCAGCAGCCGATCGGGGGGTCAGGAGCTGTTTTTT. It yields the protein CASSRSGGQELFF. The chain carries TRBV6-6 and TRBJ2-2; 7 bases align to TRBD2. Germline values: CDR1 MNHNY, CDR2 SVGAGI (reference sequence). Unmatched junction bases numbered 8, after V lost 6 bases and J lost 10 bases. The CDR3 runs to 13 residues.

This clonotype was seen a single time. V gene TRBV3-1 combines with J gene TRBJ1-5; D remains ambiguous. The germline gives CDR1 LGHDT, CDR2 YNNKEL (reference sequence). The CDR3 extends over 16 amino acids. The V end was cut by 4 bases, the J end by 3 bases, with 16 bases between. The CDR3 loop reads CASSRAGWGNNQPQHF. CDR3 nucleotides: TGTGCCAGCAGCCGAGCGGGGTGGGGTAACAATCAGCCCCAGCATTTT.